This TCR beta chain was sequenced in a study of siplizumab effects on memory and regulatory T cells. Per germline, CDR1 MNHEY and CDR2 SMNVEV (reference sequence). V lost 3 bases and J lost 7; bases outside the gene matches: 6. The CDR3 sequence is 13 residues long. This clone showed up many times. Its cognate antigen is unknown. Study-wide points: Many proliferating CD4+ or CD8+ clones remained unclassified. Roughly 75-97% of them could not be assigned either a naive or a memory phenotype.

Profiling relied on immunoSEQ multiplex PCR, and the TCRdb table lists in-frame clones only, not all of them. Found here are nearly 85,000 clones, approximately 95% of them singletons; the top ten hold about a fifth. This rearrangement joins TRBV27 to TRBJ2-7, with TRBD2 matching 7 bases. This TCR was recovered from a human donor in good health. The sequenced sample was CD8+ T cells sorted from blood. This CDR3 is CASSFGVGGEQYF. The DNA of the CDR3 is TGTGCCAGCAGTTTTGGGGTCGGGGGGGAGCAGTACTTC.